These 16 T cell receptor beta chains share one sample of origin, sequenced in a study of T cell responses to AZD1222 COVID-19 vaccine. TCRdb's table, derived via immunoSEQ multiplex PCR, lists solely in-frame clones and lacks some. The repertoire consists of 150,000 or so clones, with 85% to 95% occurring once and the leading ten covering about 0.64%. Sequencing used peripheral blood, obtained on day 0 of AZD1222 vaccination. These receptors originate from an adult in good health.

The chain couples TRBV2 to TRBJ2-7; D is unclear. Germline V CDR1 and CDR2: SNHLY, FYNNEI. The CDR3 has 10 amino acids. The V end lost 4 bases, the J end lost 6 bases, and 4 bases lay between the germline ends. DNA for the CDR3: TGTGCCAGCAGTGGATTCGAGCAGTACTTC. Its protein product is CASSGFEQYF.

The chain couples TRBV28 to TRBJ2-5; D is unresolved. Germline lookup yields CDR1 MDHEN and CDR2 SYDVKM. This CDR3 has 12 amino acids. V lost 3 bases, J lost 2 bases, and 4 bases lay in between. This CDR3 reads CASSFQQETQYF. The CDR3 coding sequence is TGTGCCAGCAGTTTTCAACAAGAGACCCAGTACTTC.

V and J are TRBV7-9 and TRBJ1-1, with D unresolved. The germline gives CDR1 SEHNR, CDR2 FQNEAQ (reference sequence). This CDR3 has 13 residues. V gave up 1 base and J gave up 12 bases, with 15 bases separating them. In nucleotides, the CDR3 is TGTGCCAGCAGCTTAGGGGCTGGGGAAGGATCTTTCTTT. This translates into CASSLGAGEGSFF.

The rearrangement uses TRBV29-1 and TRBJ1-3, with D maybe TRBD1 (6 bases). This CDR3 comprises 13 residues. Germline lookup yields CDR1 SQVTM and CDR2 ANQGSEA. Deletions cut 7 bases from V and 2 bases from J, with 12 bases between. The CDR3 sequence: CSAETGTGNTIYF. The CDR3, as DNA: TGCAGCGCGGAGACAGGTACTGGAAACACCATATATTTT. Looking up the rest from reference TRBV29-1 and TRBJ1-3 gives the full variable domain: SAVISQKPSRDICQRGTSLTIQCQVDSQVTMMFWYRQQPGQSLTLIATANQGSEATYESGFVIDKFPISRPNLTFSTLTVSNMSPEDSSIYLCSAETGTGNTIYFGEGSWLTVV.

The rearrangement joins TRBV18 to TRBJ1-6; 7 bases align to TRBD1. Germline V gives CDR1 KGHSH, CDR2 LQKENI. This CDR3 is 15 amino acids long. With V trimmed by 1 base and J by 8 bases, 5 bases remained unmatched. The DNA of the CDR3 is TGTGCCAGCTCACCACAGGCAGGGGGGGATTCACCCCTCCACTTT. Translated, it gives CASSPQAGGDSPLHF.

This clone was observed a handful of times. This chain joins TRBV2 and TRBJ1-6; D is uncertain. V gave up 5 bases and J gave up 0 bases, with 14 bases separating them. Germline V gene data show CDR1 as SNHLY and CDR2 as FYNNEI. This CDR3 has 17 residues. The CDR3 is CASSRMAGLSYNSPLHF. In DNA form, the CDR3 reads TGTGCCAGCAGTAGAATGGCAGGACTCTCCTATAATTCACCCCTCCACTTT.

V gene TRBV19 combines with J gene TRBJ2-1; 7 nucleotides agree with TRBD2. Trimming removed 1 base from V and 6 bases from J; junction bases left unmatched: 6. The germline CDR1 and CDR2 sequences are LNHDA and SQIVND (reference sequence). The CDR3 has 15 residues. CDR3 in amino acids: CASSIGAGVANEQFF. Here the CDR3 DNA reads TGTGCCAGTAGTATAGGGGCGGGAGTAGCCAATGAGCAGTTCTTC.

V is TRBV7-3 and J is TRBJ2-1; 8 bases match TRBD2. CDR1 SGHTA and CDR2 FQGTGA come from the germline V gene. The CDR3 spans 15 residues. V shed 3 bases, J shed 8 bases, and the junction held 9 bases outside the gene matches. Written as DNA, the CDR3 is TGTGCCAGCAGCTTTGGCAGCGGGAGTGGGGATGAGCAGTTCTTC. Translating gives CASSFGSGSGDEQFF.

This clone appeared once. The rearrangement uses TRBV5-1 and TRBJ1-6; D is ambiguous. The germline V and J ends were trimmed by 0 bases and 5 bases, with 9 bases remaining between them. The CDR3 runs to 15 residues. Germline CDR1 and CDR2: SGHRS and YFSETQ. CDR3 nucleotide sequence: TGCGCCAGCAGCTTGGGGTGGGTGGATAATTCACCCCTCCACTTT. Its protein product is CASSLGWVDNSPLHF. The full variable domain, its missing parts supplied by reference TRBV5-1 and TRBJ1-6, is KAGVTQTPRYLIKTRGQQVTLSCSPISGHRSVSWYQQTPGQGLQFLFEYFSETQRNKGNFPGRFSGRQFSNSRSEMNVSTLELGDSALYLCASSLGWVDNSPLHFGNGTRLTVT.

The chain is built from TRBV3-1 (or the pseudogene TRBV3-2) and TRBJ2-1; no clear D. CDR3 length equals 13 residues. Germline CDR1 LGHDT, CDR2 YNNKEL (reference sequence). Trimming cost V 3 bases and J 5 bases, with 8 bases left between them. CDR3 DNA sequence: TGTGCCAGCAGCCAGGCTTTCGACAATGAGCAGTTCTTC. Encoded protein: CASSQAFDNEQFF.

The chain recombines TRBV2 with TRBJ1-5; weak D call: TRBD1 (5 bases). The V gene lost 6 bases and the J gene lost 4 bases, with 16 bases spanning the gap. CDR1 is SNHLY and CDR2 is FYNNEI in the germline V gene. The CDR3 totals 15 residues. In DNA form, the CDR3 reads TGTGCCAGCAGCATCACTCATGGGGGAAATCAGCCCCAGCATTTT. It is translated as CASSITHGGNQPQHF.

CDR3 sequence: CASWGTGLAGDTQYF. The CDR3, as DNA: TGTGCGAGTTGGGGGACGGGGCTAGCGGGGGATACGCAGTATTTT. V usage is TRBV19 and J usage is TRBJ2-3; 9 bases line up with TRBD2. The germline gives CDR1 LNHDA, CDR2 SQIVND (reference sequence). The CDR3 has 15 residues.

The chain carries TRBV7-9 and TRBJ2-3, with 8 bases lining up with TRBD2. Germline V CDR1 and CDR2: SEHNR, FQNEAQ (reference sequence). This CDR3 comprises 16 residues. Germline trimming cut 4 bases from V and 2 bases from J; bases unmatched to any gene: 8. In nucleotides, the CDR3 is TGTGCCAGCAGCTCAACTAGCGGCAAAACCACAGATACGCAGTATTTT. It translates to CASSSTSGKTTDTQYF.

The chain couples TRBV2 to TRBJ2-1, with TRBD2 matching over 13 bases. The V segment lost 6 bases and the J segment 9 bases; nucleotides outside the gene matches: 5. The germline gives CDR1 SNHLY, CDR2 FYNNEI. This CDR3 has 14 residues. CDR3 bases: TGTGCCAGCAGCCGGACTAGCGGGAGTAGTGAGCAGTTCTTC. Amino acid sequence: CASSRTSGSSEQFF.

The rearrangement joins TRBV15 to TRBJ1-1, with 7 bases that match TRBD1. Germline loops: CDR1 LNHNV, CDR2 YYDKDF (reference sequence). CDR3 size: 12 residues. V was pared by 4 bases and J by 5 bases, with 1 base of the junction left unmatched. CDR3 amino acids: CATSTRGTEAFF. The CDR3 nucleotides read TGTGCCACCAGCACCAGGGGGACTGAAGCTTTCTTT.

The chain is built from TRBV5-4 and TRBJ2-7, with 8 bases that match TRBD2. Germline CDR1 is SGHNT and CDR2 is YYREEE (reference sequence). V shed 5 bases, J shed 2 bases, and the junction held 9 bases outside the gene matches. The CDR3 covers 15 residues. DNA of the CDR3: TGTGCCAGCAGGTCCGGGACTAGGGCCCCCTACGAGCAGTACTTC. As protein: CASRSGTRAPYEQYF.